The entry below describes one TCR beta chain. The antigen is unknown. Systemic immunosuppression or a history of autoimmune disease excluded patients. The repertoire was sequenced with immunoSEQ multiplex PCR; TCRdb's copy has only in-frame clones and lacks some. The data hold fewer than 90,000 clones, with approximately 86% observed a single time. There are 15 residues in the CDR3. Germline V CDR1 and CDR2: LNHDA, SQIVND (reference sequence). Trimming removed 1 base from V and 0 bases from J, with 8 bases in between. The data stem from a study of OX40 agonist ivuxolimab in advanced cancers. Study-wide points: Among patients with partial responses at 0.1-3.0 mg/kg, clonal expansion was among the lowest. Normalized T-cell clonal expansion was also low in some nonresponders.

The starting material was CD4+ or CD8+ T cells sorted from blood, obtained in a trial of the OX40 agonist ivuxolimab. V is TRBV19 and J is TRBJ2-3; D is undetermined. This TCR came from an adult with an advanced solid tumor such as melanoma, head and neck, liver or kidney cancer. CDR3 in amino acids: CASSIGGSSTDTQYF. DNA for the CDR3: TGTGCCAGTAGTATAGGAGGCTCTAGCACAGATACGCAGTATTTT.